Shown below are 14 T cell receptor beta chains from a single sample sequenced in a study of vaccination and CD4 T cells after COVID-19. The sample's treatment: roughly 10-day PBMC culture with coronavirus spike peptide pools or control peptides (ViraFEST assay). Which antigens these TCRs recognize remains unknown. An Oncomine TCR Beta short-read assay was used to sequence the DNA from cultured CD4+ T cells. TCRdb itself ran the PCR reads through MiXCR, one entry per CDR3 protein. Here the sample spans 8,000 or so distinct CDR3 sequences, around a fifth being singletons. The sequenced sample was CD4+ T cells from blood, cultured in vitro, obtained after SARS-CoV-2 vaccination. Receptor source: a human donor who had recovered from COVID-19.

CDR3 coding DNA: TGTGCCACCAGAGGGCAGGGACAGAACACTGAAGCTTTCTTT. Protein sequence: CATRGQGQNTEAFF. The chain uses TRBV24-1 and TRBJ1-1, with D tentatively TRBD1 (6 bases). Germline CDR1 is KGHDR and CDR2 is SFDVKD. This CDR3 comprises 14 residues. Trimming took 7 bases from V and 1 from J, leaving 12 bases between them.

By sample fraction, this clonotype is medium-sized. The V and J genes are TRBV7-2 and TRBJ2-2; the D gene is possibly TRBD1 (6 bases). The CDR3 length is 13 residues. Trimming took 6 bases from V and 5 from J, leaving 10 bases between them. Germline values: CDR1 SGHTA, CDR2 FQGNSA. Here the CDR3 DNA reads TGTGCCAGCAGACCTACAGGGACCGGGGAGCTGTTTTTT. It codes for CASRPTGTGELFF.

The chain combines TRBV11-2 with TRBJ2-1, with D perhaps assigned TRBD1 or TRBD2 (5 bases each). Germline lookup yields CDR1 SGHAT and CDR2 FQNNGV. The CDR3 sequence is 15 residues long. V was clipped by 7 bases and J by 5 bases, with 18 bases between them. The CDR3 region has the DNA TGTGCCAGCACTCTTAGCCGGGGCACGAACAATGAGCAGTTCTTC. It specifies CASTLSRGTNNEQFF.

This rearrangement joins TRBV28 to TRBJ1-5, with TRBD1 as a possible D gene (5 bases). Germline values: CDR1 MDHEN, CDR2 SYDVKM. Trimming pared 1 base from V and 6 bases from J, leaving 13 bases between. This CDR3 spans 15 amino acids. The CDR3 DNA sequence: TGTGCCAGCAGTTTATACGGGGCTGGGGGTCAGCCCCAGCATTTT. Protein product: CASSLYGAGGQPQHF.

The chain has TRBV2 and TRBJ1-1; possibly TRBD1 for D (6 bases). The ends were cut back, 6 bases at V and 1 base at J, with 15 bases in the middle. Per the germline V gene, CDR1 is SNHLY and CDR2 is FYNNEI. The CDR3 extends over 15 amino acids. The CDR3, as DNA: TGTGCCAGCAGCCAAAGCCCGGACAGGAACACTGAAGCTTTCTTT. This codes for CASSQSPDRNTEAFF.

In its sample, this clonotype is medium-sized (0.01 to 0.1%). The rearrangement uses TRBV27 and TRBJ2-7; 11 nucleotides match TRBD1. After removal of 2 bases from V and 3 bases from J, the junction contained 6 bases not matched to a gene. Germline CDR1 MNHEY, CDR2 SMNVEV (reference sequence). The length of the CDR3 is 16 residues. CDR3 nucleotide sequence: TGTGCCAGCAGTTTAACCGCCGGGACAGGGGGCTACGAGCAGTACTTC. The encoded protein is CASSLTAGTGGYEQYF.

This clonotype is termed medium-sized. The rearrangement links TRBV6-5 to TRBJ2-7; possibly TRBD1 for D (6 bases). The CDR3 length is 13 residues. Per the germline V gene, CDR1 is MNHEY and CDR2 is SVGAGI. V was trimmed by 1 base and J by 3 bases, leaving 7 bases between them. CDR3 residues: CASSYLQGYEQYF. The CDR3 DNA reads as TGTGCCAGCAGTTACTTACAGGGCTACGAGCAGTACTTC.

This chain links TRBV20-1 with TRBJ1-1; 9 nucleotides align to TRBD1. V shed 0 bases, J shed 1 base, and the junction held 9 bases outside the gene matches. This CDR3 has 17 amino acids. Germline V gene sequence: CDR1 DFQATT, CDR2 SNEGSKA (reference sequence). The CDR3 reads CSARDLGKTGGNTEAFF. DNA for the CDR3: TGCAGTGCTAGAGATCTCGGAAAGACAGGGGGGAACACTGAAGCTTTCTTT.

This clonotype is medium-sized (0.01 to 0.1%) within its sample. This sequence joins TRBV20-1 and TRBJ2-7; 11 bases align to TRBD2. Germline assignment: CDR1 DFQATT and CDR2 SNEGSKA (reference sequence). After removal of 6 bases from V and 6 bases from J, the junction contained 13 bases not matched to a gene. This CDR3 contains 15 residues. CDR3 loop: CSALTGSGGESEQYF. Here the CDR3 DNA reads TGCAGTGCCCTGACGGGTAGCGGGGGGGAAAGCGAGCAGTACTTC.

Relative to its sample, this clonotype is medium-sized. J is TRBJ2-1 and V is TRBV6-1; no firm D call. Looked up from germline, CDR1 is MNHNS and CDR2 is SASEGT. The ends were cut back, 5 bases at V and 6 bases at J, with 5 bases in the middle. CDR3 length equals 11 residues. The CDR3 DNA reads as TGTGCCAGCAGTATGGGCAATGAGCAGTTCTTC. Translating gives CASSMGNEQFF.

This clonotype was detected only a few times. The chain has TRBV6-1 and TRBJ1-2; possible D gene TRBD1, 5 bases. Trimming removed 6 bases at V and 8 bases at J, with 10 bases between. The germline V gene has CDR1 MNHNS and CDR2 SASEGT. The CDR3 is made up of 11 amino acids. As DNA, the CDR3 is TGTGCCAGCAGCGACGGGGGGGGCTACACCTTC. It yields the protein CASSDGGGYTF.

This clonotype came up a few times. V is TRBV5-4 and J is TRBJ2-5, with D possibly matching TRBD2 (5 bases). Germline V gene sequence: CDR1 SGHNT, CDR2 YYREEE (reference sequence). V shed 2 bases and J shed 1 base, with 9 bases lying between them. The CDR3 is 14 amino acids. The CDR3 DNA reads as TGTGCCAGCAGCTTTTCCGGGGTCCAAGAGACCCAGTACTTC. Translated, it gives CASSFSGVQETQYF.

For this clonotype: This may arise from a read error, as a much more abundant clone is one base away. This chain connects TRBV20-1 to TRBJ1-2; D call uncertain. Per germline, CDR1 DFQATT and CDR2 SNEGSKA (reference sequence). Trimming pared 5 bases from V and 8 bases from J, leaving 18 bases between. The CDR3 length is 13 residues. Here the CDR3 DNA reads TGCAGTGCTGAGGTGCGCACAAACGGAGGCTACACCTTC. It yields the protein CSAEVRTNGGYTF.

The sample holds a few counts of this clonotype. J is TRBJ1-5 and V is TRBV19, with D perhaps matching TRBD1 (5 bases). V was shortened by 0 bases and J by 3 bases, with 9 bases between the two germline ends. The CDR3 totals 15 residues. Germline CDR1 is LNHDA and CDR2 is SQIVND (reference sequence). CDR3 region: CASSIDAGTNQPQHF. CDR3 in DNA: TGTGCCAGTAGTATAGATGCAGGGACCAATCAGCCCCAGCATTTT. Drawing the rest from reference TRBV19 and TRBJ1-5, the complete variable domain is DGGITQSPKYLFRKEGQNVTLSCEQNLNHDAMYWYRQDPGQGLRLIYYSQIVNDFQKGDIAEGYSVSREKKESFPLTVTSAQKNPTAFYLCASSIDAGTNQPQHFGDGTRLSIL.